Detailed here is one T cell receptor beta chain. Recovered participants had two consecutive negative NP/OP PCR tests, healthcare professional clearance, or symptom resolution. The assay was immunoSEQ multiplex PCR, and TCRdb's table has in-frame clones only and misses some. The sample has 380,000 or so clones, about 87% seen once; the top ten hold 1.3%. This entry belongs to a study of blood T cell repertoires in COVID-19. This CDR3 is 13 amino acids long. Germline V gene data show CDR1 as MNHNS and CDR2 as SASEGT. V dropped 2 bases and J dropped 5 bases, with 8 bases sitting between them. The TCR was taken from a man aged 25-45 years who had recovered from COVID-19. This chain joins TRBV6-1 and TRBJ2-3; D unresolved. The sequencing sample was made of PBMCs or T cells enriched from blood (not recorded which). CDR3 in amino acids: CASSESSGDTQYF. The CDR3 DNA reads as TGTGCCAGCAGTGAAAGTTCGGGAGATACGCAGTATTTT.